This paragraph reports one T cell receptor (beta chain). The antigen remains unidentified. CDR3 length: 16 amino acids. CDR1 and CDR2 (germline): LGHNA, YSLEER. With V trimmed by 4 bases and J by 3 bases, 7 bases remained unmatched. These data belong to a study of fetal regulatory T cell absence and autoimmunity. Study context: The IPEX patients lacked clinical diabetes but had exocrine pancreas autoimmunity. Study outcomes and limitations: Oligoclonal TCR enrichment in pancreas over cord blood reached over 90-fold for some clones.

Assay used: immunoSEQ multiplex PCR; TCRdb lists only in-frame clones, some missing. This table holds about 95,000 clones, 55% to 75% found once. The receptor was derived from a male donor with IPEX syndrome. The sequencing input was pancreas tissue. The chain uses TRBV4-3 and TRBJ2-1, with TRBD2 matching over 9 bases. The CDR3 DNA reads as TGCGCCAGCAGCCGAGGGGGCGGGGGGGACTACAATGAGCAGTTCTTC. Translation: CASSRGGGGDYNEQFF.